Below, 25 T cell receptor beta chains from the same sample are listed, as sequenced in a study of T cell changes during pregnancy in multiple sclerosis. The method was immunoSEQ multiplex PCR; TCRdb's version includes in-frame clones alone and lacks a portion of them. Altogether approximately 35,000 clones are present, roughly nine tenths being singletons, with the ten largest covering around 0.4%. The sequenced sample was CD4+ T cells from peripheral blood mononuclear cells, obtained in the second trimester of pregnancy. Receptors were obtained from a female donor in good health, enrolled as a control in a pregnancy study.

This clone showed up just a few times. J is TRBJ2-5 and V is TRBV25-1; 7 bases fit TRBD2. CDR3 length equals 14 residues. J lost 2 bases, V lost 4 bases, and 4 bases had no gene match. Germline assignment: CDR1 MGHDK and CDR2 SYGVNS. In nucleotides, the CDR3 is TGTGCCAGCAGTGGAGCGGGGTATCAAGAGACCCAGTACTTC. Translated, it gives CASSGAGYQETQYF. Looking up the rest from reference TRBV25-1 and TRBJ2-5 gives the full variable domain: EADIYQTPRYLVIGTGKKITLECSQTMGHDKMYWYQQDPGMELHLIHYSYGVNSTEKGDLSSESTVSRIRTEHFPLTLESARPSHTSQYLCASSGAGYQETQYFGPGTRLLVL.

V and J are TRBV7-9 and TRBJ1-3; 9 bases match TRBD1. CDR3 length equals 16 residues. The V gene's germline CDR1 is SEHNR and CDR2 FQNEAQ (reference sequence). The trim removed 5 bases at V and 1 base at J, leaving 6 bases unmatched. The CDR3: CASSTRTGASGNTIYF. The CDR3 DNA reads TGTGCCAGCAGCACTCGGACAGGGGCGTCTGGAAACACCATATATTTT. Full variable domain (remainder filled in from reference TRBV7-9 and TRBJ1-3): DTGVSQNPRHKITKRGQNVTFRCDPISEHNRLYWYRQTLGQGPEFLTYFQNEAQLEKSRLLSDRFSAERPKGSFSTLEIQRTEQGDSAMYLCASSTRTGASGNTIYFGEGSWLTVV.

The chain carries TRBV18 and TRBJ2-5, with 10 bases aligning to TRBD1. CDR3 size: 16 residues. Germline V CDR1 and CDR2: KGHSH, LQKENI. The V segment lost 3 bases and the J segment 5 bases; nucleotides outside the gene matches: 9. The CDR3 region is CASSPQGQGVGETQYF. The CDR3 DNA reads TGTGCCAGCTCACCTCAAGGACAGGGGGTCGGGGAGACCCAGTACTTC. Filled out from reference TRBV18 and TRBJ2-5, the complete variable domain reads NAGVMQNPRHLVRRRGQEARLRCSPMKGHSHVYWYRQLPEEGLKFMVYLQKENIIDESGMPKERFSAEFPKEGPSILRIQQVVRGDSAAYFCASSPQGQGVGETQYFGPGTRLLVL.

The chain has TRBV5-8 and TRBJ2-3; TRBD2 aligns across 12 bases. The CDR3 has 15 amino acids. V was clipped by 4 bases and J by 3 bases; unmatched bases: 3. CDR1 and CDR2 from the germline V gene are SGHTS and YDEGEE. DNA for the CDR3: TGTGCCAGCAGCAAGACTAGCGGGAGTACAGATACGCAGTATTTT. This sequence encodes CASSKTSGSTDTQYF.

The gene calls are TRBV5-1 and TRBJ2-3, with 8 positions matching TRBD2. V shed 5 bases and J 2 bases; nucleotides not matched to a gene: 4. Germline values: CDR1 SGHRS, CDR2 YFSETQ. CDR3 length: 14 amino acids. CDR3 coding DNA: TGCGCCAGCAGGGCACTAGCGGTCACAGATACGCAGTATTTT. Its translation is CASRALAVTDTQYF.

The chain links TRBV5-1 to TRBJ2-7, with 13 bases lining up with TRBD2. CDR3 length equals 15 residues. J gave up 5 bases and V 4 bases, and 6 bases lay outside the gene matches. CDR1 and CDR2 from the germline V gene are SGHRS and YFSETQ. CDR3 protein: CASSLGLAGLDEQYF. The CDR3 DNA is TGCGCCAGCAGCCTGGGACTAGCGGGATTAGACGAGCAGTACTTC.

The rearrangement uses TRBV7-6 and TRBJ1-2; TRBD1 aligns across 8 bases. With V trimmed by 4 bases and J by 8 bases, 6 bases remained unmatched. The CDR3 consists of 13 residues. CDR1 is SGHVS and CDR2 is FNYEAQ in the germline V gene. The CDR3 sequence: CASSSATGAGYTF. The CDR3 DNA follows: TGTGCCAGCAGCTCGGCGACAGGGGCCGGCTACACCTTC.

The V call is TRBV19, the J call TRBJ1-3; no reliable D call. This CDR3 contains 14 residues. V shed 3 bases and J shed 0 bases, with 6 bases lying between them. Germline CDR1 reads LNHDA; CDR2 reads SQIVND (reference sequence). The CDR3 loop reads CASSIRSSGNTIYF. The CDR3 DNA sequence: TGTGCCAGTAGTATTCGCAGCTCTGGAAACACCATATATTTT.

This chain uses TRBV11-2 with TRBJ2-1; 8 nucleotides align to TRBD2. V was clipped by 5 bases and J by 3 bases; unmatched bases: 6. The V gene's germline CDR1 is SGHAT and CDR2 FQNNGV. CDR3 size: 15 residues. DNA of the CDR3: TGTGCCAGCAGCCAGGCACTAGCGGACTACAATGAGCAGTTCTTC. Its protein product is CASSQALADYNEQFF.

CDR3 region: CASSLVPGVSLTYGYTF. As DNA, the CDR3 is TGCGCCAGCAGCTTGGTTCCGGGGGTGAGTTTGACGTATGGCTACACCTTC. This chain uses TRBV5-1 with TRBJ1-2, with D perhaps TRBD1 (5 bases). The CDR3 has 17 amino acids. With 0 bases removed from V and 5 bases from J, the gap between germline ends came to 20 bases. Germline V CDR1 and CDR2: SGHRS, YFSETQ.

The sample holds a few counts of this clone. The rearrangement uses TRBV29-1 and TRBJ1-1; TRBD1 matches at 9 bases. V was clipped by 4 bases and J by 1 base; unmatched bases: 1. CDR1 is SQVTM, CDR2 ANQGSEA, per germline. The CDR3 length is 13 residues. The CDR3 DNA follows: TGCAGCGTTGTGGGACAGGGGAACACTGAAGCTTTCTTT. Encoded protein: CSVVGQGNTEAFF.

This sequence joins TRBV19 and TRBJ2-6, with 7 bases fitting TRBD1. In germline, CDR1 is LNHDA, CDR2 SQIVND (reference sequence). The V gene end was trimmed by 5 bases and the J gene end by 5 bases; junction bases not matched to a gene: 9. This CDR3 region has 16 residues. CDR3 DNA: TGTGCCAGTAGTCTAGGGGGCGGATTGAGGGCCAACGTCCTGACTTTC. Amino acid sequence: CASSLGGGLRANVLTF.

The rearrangement joins TRBV30 to TRBJ2-2; 9 bases are a match to TRBD1. The V gene's germline CDR1 is GTSNPN and CDR2 SVGIG (reference sequence). The ends lost 2 bases at V and 3 bases at J; junction bases unmatched: 7. CDR3 length: 16 residues. The CDR3 nucleotides read TGTGCCTGGAGTCACACAGGGGGCGCCGACACCGGGGAGCTGTTTTTT. Its translation is CAWSHTGGADTGELFF.

This rearrangement joins TRBV10-1 to TRBJ2-3; 10 nucleotides align to TRBD2. CDR1 WNHNN and CDR2 SYGVQD come from the germline V gene (reference sequence). V gave up 2 bases and J gave up 1 base; unmatched junction bases: 9. The CDR3 is made up of 18 amino acids. CDR3 amino acids: CASSEMVAGGLRTDTQYF. The CDR3 nucleotides read TGCGCCAGCAGTGAGATGGTAGCGGGGGGTCTCCGCACAGATACGCAGTATTTT.

The rearrangement uses TRBV6-1 and TRBJ2-1; 10 bases are shared with TRBD2. The V gene's germline CDR1 is MNHNS and CDR2 SASEGT. The V gene end was trimmed by 10 bases and the J gene end by 6 bases; junction bases not matched to a gene: 9. The CDR3 runs 14 residues. The CDR3 loop reads CATTPGLAFNEQFF. CDR3 in DNA: TGTGCCACCACCCCGGGACTAGCGTTCAATGAGCAGTTCTTC.

This chain connects TRBV9 to TRBJ2-2; possible D gene TRBD2, 5 bases. There are 15 residues in the CDR3. V dropped 2 bases and J dropped 4 bases, with 12 bases sitting between them. From germline, CDR1 is SGDLS and CDR2 YYNGEE. The chain's CDR3 is CASSVAGAATGELFF. CDR3 in DNA: TGTGCCAGCAGCGTCGCGGGTGCCGCCACCGGGGAGCTGTTTTTT.

DNA for the CDR3: TGTGCCAGTAGTACGGGGACAGGGCGGATCACTGAAGCTTTCTTT. It codes for CASSTGTGRITEAFF. The chain links TRBV19 to TRBJ1-1, with 9 bases lining up with TRBD1. The CDR3 consists of 15 residues. CDR1 LNHDA and CDR2 SQIVND come from the germline V gene (reference sequence). The V and J ends lost 4 bases and 4 bases, in that order; junction bases with no gene match: 7.

V gene TRBV6-5 combines with J gene TRBJ1-5; TRBD1 matches at 7 bases. V was pared by 4 bases and J by 6 bases, with 6 bases of the junction left unmatched. This CDR3 is built from 14 residues. Germline V gene sequence: CDR1 MNHEY, CDR2 SVGAGI. CDR3 in DNA: TGTGCCAGCAGTTTTTCGACAGGGACTCAGCCCCAGCATTTT. Encoded protein: CASSFSTGTQPQHF.

This chain links TRBV9 with TRBJ1-1; weak D call: TRBD1 (5 bases). CDR1 and CDR2 (germline): SGDLS, YYNGEE. Trimming took off 0 bases at V and 4 bases at J, with 16 bases between the two ends. CDR3 length equals 16 residues. CDR3 bases: TGTGCCAGCAGCGTAGAAGGTGGTCAGGGAGGCACTGAAGCTTTCTTT. Translated, it gives CASSVEGGQGGTEAFF.

This sequence joins TRBV19 and TRBJ1-3, with 8 positions matching TRBD1. Germline assignment: CDR1 LNHDA and CDR2 SQIVND (reference sequence). This CDR3 contains 15 residues. Trimming removed 6 bases from V and 4 bases from J; junction bases left unmatched: 8. The CDR3 region has the DNA TGTGCCAGTAGCGGACAGGGTCTTAGGGGAAACACCATATATTTT. Translating gives CASSGQGLRGNTIYF.

The J gene is TRBJ2-2, the V gene TRBV30; 7 bases fit TRBD2. The CDR3 covers 14 residues. The V gene end was trimmed by 4 bases and the J gene end by 4 bases; junction bases not matched to a gene: 6. Germline V CDR1 and CDR2: GTSNPN, SVGIG (reference sequence). The DNA of the CDR3 is TGTGCCTGGACCGTTTCGGGGGGCACCGGGGAGCTGTTTTTT. Translation: CAWTVSGGTGELFF.

The chain uses TRBV28 and TRBJ2-1, with TRBD2 identical over 7 bases. After removal of 7 bases from V and 4 bases from J, the junction contained 10 bases not matched to a gene. Looked up from germline, CDR1 is MDHEN and CDR2 is SYDVKM. The CDR3 is 15 residues long. This CDR3 reads CASILSGTQYNEQFF. The CDR3 DNA is TGTGCCAGCATCCTGAGCGGGACCCAATACAATGAGCAGTTCTTC.

The chain carries TRBV27 and TRBJ2-3, with 7 positions matching TRBD2. This CDR3 spans 20 amino acids. The V and J ends lost 0 bases and 1 base, in that order; junction bases with no gene match: 16. Germline V CDR1 and CDR2: MNHEY, SMNVEV (reference sequence). The CDR3 DNA reads as TGTGCCAGCAGTTTATCGGGACTACCTACCGATAATGGTCGCACAGATACGCAGTATTTT. It is translated as CASSLSGLPTDNGRTDTQYF.

The chain uses TRBV18 and TRBJ2-1, with TRBD2 matching 14 bases. Trimming at V came to 4 bases and at J to 9 bases, leaving 11 bases not matched to a gene. The length of the CDR3 is 17 residues. CDR1 and CDR2 (germline): KGHSH, LQKENI. CDR3 in amino acids: CASSLGTSGSTFGEQFF. CDR3 DNA: TGTGCCAGCTCACTCGGGACTAGCGGGAGCACTTTTGGTGAGCAGTTCTTC.

CDR3 sequence (DNA): TGTGCCAGCAGCGTATCGTCGGGGGGTATGAATTCACCCCTCCACTTT. It encodes CASSVSSGGMNSPLHF. V gene TRBV9 combines with J gene TRBJ1-6; a weak D match, TRBD1 (5 bases). CDR1 SGDLS and CDR2 YYNGEE come from the germline V gene. Trimming removed 1 base from V and 7 bases from J, with 15 bases in between. The length of the CDR3 is 16 residues.